Here is one T cell receptor (beta chain) with its context. This record belongs to a study of blood T cell repertoires in COVID-19. Repertoires were generated with immunoSEQ multiplex PCR, while TCRdb's copy carries only in-frame clones and drops some. The repertoire has about 170,000 clones, about 83% of them found once; the top ten carry 2% to 2.5%. From germline, CDR1 is LNHDA and CDR2 SQIVND (reference sequence). The V segment lost 5 bases and the J segment 5 bases; nucleotides outside the gene matches: 6. CDR3 length: 15 residues. The sequence was obtained from a woman of 80 years or more with acute or convalescent COVID-19. The rearrangement links TRBV19 to TRBJ2-5, with 12 bases that match TRBD2. The sample taken for sequencing was peripheral blood. The CDR3 protein is CASSPAGTSGETQYF. In DNA form, the CDR3 reads TGTGCCAGTAGTCCGGCCGGGACTAGCGGGGAGACCCAGTACTTC.